Sequencing of this T cell receptor (beta chain) was carried out in a study of cytomegalovirus exposure and HLA in healthy donors. This clone occurred once. What it binds is not known. Germline values: CDR1 ENHRY, CDR2 SYGVKD. CDR3 size: 15 residues. Losses at the gene ends were 0 bases for V and 4 bases for J; bases not matched to a gene: 4. Amplification used 60 Vbeta primers and 13 Jbeta primers. The method was immunoSEQ multiplex PCR; TCRdb's version includes in-frame clones alone and lacks a portion of them. The sample lists approximately 140,000 clones, about 86% occurring once. Findings and caveats of the study: Later genetic work tied a missense DCLRE1C variant to beta-chain V and J trimming.

The rearrangement links TRBV10-3 to TRBJ2-7; 9 bases are shared with TRBD2. Source material: PBMCs. This TCR was recovered from a middle-aged man in good health and CMV-seropositive. The CDR3 DNA reads TGTGCCATCAGTGAGTCGCAGACTAGCGGATACGAGCAGTACTTC. Translation gives CAISESQTSGYEQYF.